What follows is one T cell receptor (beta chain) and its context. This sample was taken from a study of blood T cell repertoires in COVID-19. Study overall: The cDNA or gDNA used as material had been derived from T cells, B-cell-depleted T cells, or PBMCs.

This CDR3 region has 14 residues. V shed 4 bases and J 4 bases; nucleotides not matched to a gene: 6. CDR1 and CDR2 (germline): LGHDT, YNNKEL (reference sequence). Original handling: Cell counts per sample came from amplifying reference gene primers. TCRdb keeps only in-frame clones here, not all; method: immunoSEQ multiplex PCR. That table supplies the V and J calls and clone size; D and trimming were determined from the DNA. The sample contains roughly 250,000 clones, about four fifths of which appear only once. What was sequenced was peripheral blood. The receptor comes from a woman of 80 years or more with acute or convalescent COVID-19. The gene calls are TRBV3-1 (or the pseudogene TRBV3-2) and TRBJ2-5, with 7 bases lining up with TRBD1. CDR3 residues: CASSRLQGLETQYF. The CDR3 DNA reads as TGTGCCAGCAGCCGGTTACAGGGGCTAGAGACCCAGTACTTC.